This section outlines one T cell receptor (beta chain) sequence together with its context. Its antigen remains undetermined. Base qualities are not recorded, but no much larger clone differs from it by a single base. This record comes from a study of cytomegalovirus exposure and HLA in healthy donors (TCRdb year 2017). Context from the whole study: An earlier analysis of 587 of the donors reported 250 to 350 Gb of sequence data and some 100 million unique TCR beta sequences from around 200 million T cells. Of the approximately 400 genotyped donors, around 81% fell in the genetic ancestry cluster associated with self-reported Caucasian donors. The study combined high-throughput TCR immunosequencing, statistical association of individual TCRs with disease status, and machine learning to predict cytomegalovirus infection status. In an earlier analysis of a few hundred of the donors, high-throughput TCR beta sequencing was used to judge whether each TCR beta V gene segment behaved as functional or pseudogenic. An early release that covered 500 to 800 HLA-typed donors contained about 290 gigabases of sequencing data and about 84 million unique TCR sequences. To study patterns of TCR occurrence, a later analysis re-analyzed previously published TCR beta repertoires from around 700 donors and added high-resolution HLA genotyping. Using immunosequencing, the study profiled T cell repertoires from 666 subjects and related those repertoires to cytomegalovirus serostatus. Donor age, sex, ethnicity and CMV serostatus were collected together with the repertoire data. Besides the first cohort of 550 to 750 subjects, a separate validation cohort made up of roughly 130 different subjects was used. About 5 DR-DQ haplotypes were handled as single units for association and clustering, since linkage in the cohort was strong. Rather than using new phenotypic data, the later analysis identified candidate immune exposures from TCR beta sequences and from how often those sequences occurred across donors. Typing coverage differed by locus: A, B, C, DRB1 and DQB1 were typed in about 620-640 donors, DQA1 in 500 to 550, DPA1 in 600 to 610, and DPB1 in 450 to 480. Both class I and class II loci were covered by HLA typing, at four-digit resolution. The study aimed to test whether signatures of past pathogen exposure could be identified by cataloging public T cell receptors. On average, roughly 200,000 unique TCR beta nucleotide sequences were sequenced per donor among 398 genotyped donors of the cohort, with roughly 18% of those sequences being non-productive. A later genetic analysis took genome-wide SNP genotypes for about 65% of the roughly 670 donors and used that subset as a discovery cohort. Every repertoire in the discovery cohort had been generated on one and the same sequencing platform. General study outcomes and caveats: Compared with equally common non-associated chains, HLA-associated TCR beta chains in a later analysis were more clonally expanded and had lower generation probabilities. Some 16 rarely observed V segments, including chromosome 9 orphons, were excluded from the earlier analysis of a few hundred of the donors because counts were too low. Because HLA typing was missing for some donors at each locus, association tests included only the typed subset. When HLA alleles, especially DR and DQ, strongly co-occurred, TCR associations were difficult to assign to individual alleles. The presence/absence analyses assumed that sequencing depth was roughly uniform across donors, and that assumption may not be true. According to a later analysis, most CMV-associated TCR beta chains appeared to be HLA-restricted, and the HLA associations seemed to be driven largely by CMV exposure. A further reported finding was that TCR beta sequences accurately predicted the HLA-A and HLA-B alleles for most subjects in the first cohort. Several of the top co-occurrence clusters appeared to be linked to parvovirus B19, influenza, CMV and Epstein-Barr virus, according to a later analysis. In this cohort, only TCR beta chains were sequenced, and detectable features were limited by the absence of alpha or paired-chain data. The study listed approximately 150 TCR beta chains as associated with cytomegalovirus. The sequencing pipeline was judged likely to have produced a cluster of highly shared sequence variants as a technical artifact. The authors suggested that the approach could potentially be extended to other disease states and immunological phenotypes. Correlated functional status among segregating V segments might reflect linkage disequilibrium, but an unknown experimental factor could not be ruled out. Across donors, most TCR sequences were observed very rarely, whereas some public TCRs were present in many individuals. Compared with the 666-donor mean, donors in an Asian-associated ancestry cluster had fewer N-insertions in productive TCRs, according to a later genetic analysis. In a later analysis, the rate of TCR association differed among HLA loci, with DRB1 alleles having the most associated TCRs and HLA-C alleles having the fewest. Immune exposure information for the cohort was limited to CMV serostatus. V-gene and J-gene trimming of TCR beta chains was associated with a missense DCLRE1C variant in a later genetic analysis, and the association was replicated in an independent cohort. In a later analysis, some 17,000 TCR beta sequences were associated with specific HLA alleles at a false discovery rate of 0.05. The classifier was reported to diagnose cytomegalovirus status with high specificity and sensitivity in both the original cohort and the validation cohort. Broadly in line with IMGT annotations, most TCR beta V segments showed up in productive rearrangements about 90% or about 30% of the time in an earlier analysis of approximately 600 of the donors. In vitro tests confirmed that a few of the cytomegalovirus-associated TCR beta chains recognize cytomegalovirus antigens.

In total, 630 or so healthy bone marrow donors made up the cohort. All cohort members were sampled while nominally healthy, although unrecorded immune exposures were likely present. The donor was CMV seronegative and was included in the group of several hundred seronegative cohort members. Each donor provided a peripheral blood sample, and peripheral blood mononuclear cells were used for TCR beta sequencing. Genomic DNA was extracted from the blood cell samples with the Qiagen DNeasy Blood Extraction Kit. Receptor amplification or capture employed the immunoSEQ multiplex PCR assay. For the multiplex PCR, a mixture combining 60 forward primers for TCR Vbeta segments and 13 reverse primers for TCR Jbeta segments was used. The CDR3 region of rearranged TCR beta genes was amplified from genomic DNA with a multiplex PCR assay. The Illumina HiSeq System was used to sequence the amplified TCR beta libraries as 87-base-pair reads. In the authors' own workflow: A later analysis tallied around 80 million unique TCR beta chains across the 666 repertoires, and some 10 million of those chains were shared by two or more donors. Raw reads were error-corrected and collapsed into unique sequences by a nearest-neighbor algorithm in which closely related sequences were merged to remove PCR and sequencing errors. Alignment of CDR3 sequences to IMGT reference sequences was used to assign V, D and J gene segments. For a sequence to be retained, a match of at least six nucleotides was required to both a V gene segment and a J gene segment. Rearrangements were called productive when the CDR3 lacked stop codons and stayed in frame with V and J; all others were non-productive. Following IMGT convention, CDR3 was defined as the stretch from the second conserved V-encoded cysteine up to the conserved J-encoded phenylalanine. The earlier analysis of a few hundred of the donors excluded sequences that lacked an unambiguous match to a single V gene segment. An earlier analysis of approximately 590 of the donors classified V segments as functional when productive rearrangements were above 56.7% and as segregating when the standard deviation between donors was above 5%. To diagnose cytomegalovirus status from the catalog of TCR beta chain sequences, a statistical classification framework was built. A later analysis assigned V and J genes by comparing TCR nucleotide sequences with IMGT/GENE-DB human TR gene sequences. The TCRdist pipeline was used in a later analysis to assign CDR3 sequences and most-parsimonious VDJ recombination scenarios. In a later analysis, each TCR beta chain was defined by its CDR3 amino acid sequence together with its V-gene family, and reads without a unique V-gene family were excluded. To address suspected cross-contamination and a sequencing artifact, a later analysis removed approximately 600 highly shared, low-generation-probability nucleotide sequences. In a later analysis, a clonal expansion index was calculated for each public chain from normalized within-repertoire ranks of inferred template counts. A later analysis computed generation probabilities with a VDJ recombination model fitted to out-of-frame rearrangements, and checked the results against IGoR. In a later analysis, TCR-TCR, TCR-HLA and TCR-CMV co-occurrence was scored with hypergeometric tests, and a repertoire-size bias correction was applied to TCR pairs. To estimate false discovery rates, a later analysis permuted the HLA or CMV assignments 20 times. A later analysis grouped co-occurring TCRs with DBSCAN, adding TCRdist sequence similarity when clustering within HLA-allele-positive subsets. Repertoires with fewer than 30,000 or more than 120,000 public chains were left out of co-occurrence clustering, as were roughly five repertoires with anomalous nucleotide sharing. Drawn from immuneACCESS, this table holds only the in-frame rearrangements with V and J called that TCRdb kept. Clones are partly lost; checked studies trace under half to an unresolved V gene and leave the rest unexplained. That table furnishes V, J and clone size, whereas the DNA furnished D and trimming. For this sample the table gives a few hundred thousand clones, of which 70% to 80% were detected only once. Roughly 3% of the sample is in the top ten clones.

Sequenced sample: PBMCs. The sequence derives from a woman in her thirties in good health and CMV-seronegative.

The CDR3 protein is CASSKRQTGRQPQHF. The nucleotide sequence is TGTGCCAGCAGCAAAAGACAGACTGGGCGGCAGCCCCAGCATTTT. This sequence uses TRBV21-1 and TRBJ1-5; the table names TRBD1, a call not compared with the DNA. TRBV21-1 is designated a pseudogene. The CDR3 holds 15 amino acids from the cysteine to the phenylalanine. The entry retains the CDR3 DNA only, 45 bases that are in frame from base 1.